This T cell receptor beta chain derives from a study of blood T cell repertoires in COVID-19. Turning to the study itself: PBMCs, B-cell-depleted T cells, or T cells were the source of the cDNA or gDNA that made up the material.

Original handling: It was from reference gene primer amplification that nucleated cell counts were estimated. Clones were read by immunoSEQ multiplex PCR, and TCRdb kept only the in-frame ones, dropping some. V, J and clone size derive from that table, while D and trimming were established from the DNA sequence. This sample has around 260,000 clones, with 88% found just once. The germline CDR1 and CDR2 sequences are MDHEN and SYDVKM. V shed 3 bases and J shed 3 bases, with 18 bases lying between them. The CDR3 has 17 residues. Sequencing was performed on peripheral blood. The origin of this receptor is a human donor in a cohort sampled during active COVID-19. This rearrangement joins TRBV28 to TRBJ1-5, with D uncertain. The CDR3 loop reads CASSLVFGMGLNQPQHF. In DNA, the CDR3 is TGTGCCAGCAGTTTGGTTTTCGGAATGGGCCTCAATCAGCCCCAGCATTTT.